Sequencing of this TCR beta chain was carried out in a study of T cells after yellow fever vaccination. This clonotype was observed at least ten times. One entry per CDR3 protein, called by TCRdb with MiXCR from the 5' RACE reads. The table has roughly 32,000 distinct CDR3 sequences, around 6.7% seen once; the top ten hold 20% to 25%. Findings of the study overall: Any FACS-sorted repertoire could hold abundant clonotypes that contaminate it from the bulk population. Primary-vaccination clones mostly resurfaced post-booster (about 96% CD4, more than 85% CD8).

Germline V gene sequence: CDR1 DFQATT, CDR2 SNEGSKA (reference sequence). The CDR3 is 14 residues long. V lost 6 bases and J 7 bases, leaving 19 bases between the germline ends. The chain recombines TRBV20-1 with TRBJ2-1, with TRBD2 as a possible D gene (7 bases). Sequenced here: PBMCs, either bulk or a sorted T-cell subset (CD4+, CD8+, memory, or dextramer-sorted; not recorded which), sampled on the day of the first yellow fever vaccination. This clonotype originated in a man younger than 30 who received the YFV17D yellow fever vaccine. The CDR3 protein is CSAPTVAGANEQFF. DNA for the CDR3: TGCAGTGCACCCACTGTCGCGGGGGCGAATGAGCAGTTCTTC.